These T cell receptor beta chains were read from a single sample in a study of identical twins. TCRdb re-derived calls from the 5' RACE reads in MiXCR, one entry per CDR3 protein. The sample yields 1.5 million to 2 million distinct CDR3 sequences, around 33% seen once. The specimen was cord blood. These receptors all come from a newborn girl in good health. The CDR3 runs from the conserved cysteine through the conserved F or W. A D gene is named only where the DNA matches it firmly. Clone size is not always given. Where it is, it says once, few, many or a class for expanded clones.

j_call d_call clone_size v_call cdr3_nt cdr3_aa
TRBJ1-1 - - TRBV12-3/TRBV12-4 TGTGCCAGCAGTTTTCCTATGACAGGGAACACTGAAGCTTTCTTT CASSFPMTGNTEAFF
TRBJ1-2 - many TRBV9 TGTGCCAGCAGCCCCGGGATCGGACAGAACTATGGCTACACCTTC CASSPGIGQNYGYTF
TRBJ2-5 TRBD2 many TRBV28 TGTGCCAGCAGTTTCGGGGGGACAGAGACCCAGTACTTC CASSFGGTETQYF
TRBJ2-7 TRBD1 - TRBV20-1 TGCAGTGCTAGACCTGACAGGGCCTACGAGCAGTACTTC CSARPDRAYEQYF
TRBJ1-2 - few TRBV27 TGTGCCAGCAGTTTATCGAACAGGGCGAATGGCTACACCTTC CASSLSNRANGYTF
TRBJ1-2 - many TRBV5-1 TGCGCCAGCAGCTTGGTTACAGCTAACTATGGCTACACCTTC CASSLVTANYGYTF
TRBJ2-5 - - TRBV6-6 TGTGCCAGCACCAAAGCCCCACAAGAGACCCAGTACTTC CASTKAPQETQYF
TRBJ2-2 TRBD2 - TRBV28 TGTGCCAGCAGTTTCCCGGGACTACCGAACACCGGGGAGCTGTTTTTT CASSFPGLPNTGELFF
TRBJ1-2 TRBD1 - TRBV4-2 TGTGCCAGCAGCCAACCATCCGGGACAGGGGTCCCTAACTATGGCTACACCTTC CASSQPSGTGVPNYGYTF
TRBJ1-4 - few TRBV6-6 TGTGCCAGCAGTTACCTCTGGGCAGAACAAGGGGAAAAACTGTTTTTT CASSYLWAEQGEKLFF
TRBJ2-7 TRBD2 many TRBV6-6 TGTGCCAGCAGCCCTAGCGGGGCCACCTACGAGCAGTACTTC CASSPSGATYEQYF
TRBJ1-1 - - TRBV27 TGTGCCAGCAGTTTATCGAGCAGGAACACTGAAGCTTTCTTT CASSLSSRNTEAFF
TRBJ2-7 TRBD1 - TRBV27 TGTGCCAGCAGTTGTAGACAGGGCGAGCAGTACTTC CASSCRQGEQYF
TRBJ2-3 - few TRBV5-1 TGCGCCAGCACGGAATATACGGGAGTCACAGATACGCAGTATTTT CASTEYTGVTDTQYF
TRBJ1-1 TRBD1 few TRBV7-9 TGTGCCAGCAGCTCACAGGGGGCCGGGGTGAGAACTGAAGCTTTCTTT CASSSQGAGVRTEAFF
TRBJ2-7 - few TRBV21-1 TGTGCCAGCCAAGGACTAGCGGACTTCTCCTACGAGCAGTACTTC CASQGLADFSYEQYF
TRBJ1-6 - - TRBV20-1 TGCAGTGCTAGGCCCCGAGTTAATTCACCCCTCCACTTT CSARPRVNSPLHF
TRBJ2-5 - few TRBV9 TGTGCCAGCAGCGTAGCCTTAGCGAATGGGGGCCAAGAGACCCAGTACTTC CASSVALANGGQETQYF
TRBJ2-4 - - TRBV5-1 TGCGCCAACCTGGACCCCCCGGCCAAAAACATTCAGTACTTC CANLDPPAKNIQYF
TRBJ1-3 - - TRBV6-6 TGTGCCAGCAGTTTTCCCCAAATCTCTGGAAACACCATATATTTT CASSFPQISGNTIYF
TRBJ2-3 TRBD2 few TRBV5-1 TGCGCCAGCAGCCCCTCTAGCGGGAGCCCAGATACGCAGTATTTT CASSPSSGSPDTQYF
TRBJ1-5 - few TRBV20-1 TGCAGTGCCGCCCCGGGACGGCGCAATCAGCCCCAGCATTTT CSAAPGRRNQPQHF
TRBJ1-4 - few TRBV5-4 TGTGCCAGCAGCCCCGAAGGACCCAATGAAAAACTGTTTTTT CASSPEGPNEKLFF
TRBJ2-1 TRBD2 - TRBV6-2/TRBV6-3 TGTGCCAGCAGTGCCCAACTAGCGGGAGGGCCCTATGAGCAGTTCTTC CASSAQLAGGPYEQFF
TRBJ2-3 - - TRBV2 TGTGCCAGCAGTGATGGGGGTACTAGCACAGATACGCAGTATTTT CASSDGGTSTDTQYF
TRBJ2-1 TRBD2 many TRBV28 TGTGCCAGCAGTTTATTAGGGGCGGGAGTTAACAATGAGCAGTTCTTC CASSLLGAGVNNEQFF
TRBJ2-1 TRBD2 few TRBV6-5 TGTGCCAGCAGTTACGTCCAGCGGGGGGTTGTTGAGCAGTTCTTC CASSYVQRGVVEQFF
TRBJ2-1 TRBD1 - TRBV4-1 TGCGCCAGCAGGGACAGGGGGAGCTCCTACAATGAGCAGTTCTTC CASRDRGSSYNEQFF
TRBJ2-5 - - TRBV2 TGTGCCAGCAGTGAAGCGTACAAGACCCAGTACTTC CASSEAYKTQYF
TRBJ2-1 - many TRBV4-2 TGTGCCAGCAGCCAAGAGGTCGGGGTTCTGGAGGAGTTCTTC CASSQEVGVLEEFF
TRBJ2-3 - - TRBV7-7 TGTGCTAGCAGCCCTGAGCGGGTATGGGCAGATGCGCAGTATTTT CASSPERVWADAQYF
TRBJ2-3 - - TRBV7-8 TGTGCCAGCAGCCCGAACCGGGCCAGACCAGGACATACGCAGTATTTT CASSPNRARPGHTQYF
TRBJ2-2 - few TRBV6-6 TGTGCCAGCAGTTACGAAGGACAAAACACCGGGGAGCTGTTTTTT CASSYEGQNTGELFF
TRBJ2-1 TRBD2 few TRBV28 TGTGCCAGCAGTTTCGCTAGCGGGAGCCGGGGCAATGAGCAGTTCTTC CASSFASGSRGNEQFF
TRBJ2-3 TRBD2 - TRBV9 TGTGCCAGTCACCCGACTAGCGGGAGGGGAAATACGCAGTATTTT CASHPTSGRGNTQYF
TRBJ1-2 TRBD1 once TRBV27 TGTGCCAGCAGATACAGGGGAGGGAATGGCTACACCTTC CASRYRGGNGYTF
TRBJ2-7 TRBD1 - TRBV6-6 TGTGCCAGCAGCGACCTAGGGGGCCGAGGATTCTACGAGCAGTACTTC CASSDLGGRGFYEQYF
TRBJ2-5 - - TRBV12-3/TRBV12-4 TGTGCCGGCAGTTTGCGGGGTTCCGAGACCCAGTACTTC CAGSLRGSETQYF
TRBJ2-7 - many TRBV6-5 TGTGCCAGCAGGACGGTAAATGGCTACGAGCAGTACTTC CASRTVNGYEQYF
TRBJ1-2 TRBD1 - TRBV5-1 TGCGCCAGCAGCATAACGGGACAGGGTGGCGGCTACACCTTC CASSITGQGGGYTF
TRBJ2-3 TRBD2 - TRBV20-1 TGCAGTGGCATCAGTCGCGGGGGGCCCGCAGACACGCAGTATTTT CSGISRGGPADTQYF
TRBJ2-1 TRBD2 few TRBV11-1 TGTGCCAGCAGCTTAGTCGGACTAGCGGGAGGGTTTGACAATGAGCAGTTCTTC CASSLVGLAGGFDNEQFF
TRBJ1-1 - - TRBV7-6 TGTGCCAGCAGCTCACAACTAAAACGGTTGAACACTGAAGCTTTCTTT CASSSQLKRLNTEAFF
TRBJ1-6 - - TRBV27 TGTGCCAGCAGTCTAGCCTTTACAGGGTCCTATAATTCACCCCTCCACTTT CASSLAFTGSYNSPLHF
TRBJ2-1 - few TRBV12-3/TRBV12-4 TGTGCCAGCAGTCGTCCAGAAGCTTGGGGGCAGTTCTTC CASSRPEAWGQFF
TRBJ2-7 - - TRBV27 TGTGCCAGCAGTTTATGGGGACAACACAATGAGCAGTACTTC CASSLWGQHNEQYF
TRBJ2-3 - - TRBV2 TGTGCCAGCTCTGCCCAGGGGCGGGGCACAGATACGCAGTATTTT CASSAQGRGTDTQYF